This TCR beta chain was retrieved from a study of early T cells in non-severe SARS-CoV-2 infection. The wider study: Sequencing of unsorted whole blood was done on bulk RNA, leaving chains unpaired. Findings of the study overall: VDJdb-based matching was biased toward anti-spike CD8 responses and missed private and CD4 specificities.

Researchers attached unique molecular identifiers to individual cDNA molecules. One entry per CDR3 protein results from TCRdb running MiXCR on the 5' RACE reads. The table has about 90,000 distinct CDR3 sequences, about 15% seen once. The table lists this clonotype with a few counts. Antigen specificity is unknown. The CDR3 runs to 19 residues. Trimming left V 0 bases short and J 0 bases short, with 16 bases between. Per the germline V gene, CDR1 is SGHKS and CDR2 is YYEKEE (reference sequence). The chain joins TRBV5-5 to TRBJ1-6, with unresolved D. The origin of this receptor is an adult who was a healthcare worker with PCR-confirmed SARS-CoV-2 infection or an uninfected control (not recorded which). The source material was whole blood. CDR3 region: CASSLEQRAGNSYNSPLHF. CDR3 bases: TGTGCCAGCAGCTTGGAGCAACGGGCGGGCAACTCCTATAATTCACCCCTCCACTTT.